This T cell receptor (beta chain) was recorded in a study of blood T cell repertoires in COVID-19. Sequenced by immunoSEQ multiplex PCR; TCRdb stores in-frame clones only, minus some. This table has around 310,000 clones, over 75% appearing once. In Cohort 3, a recovered donor had either two negative PCRs, clearance, or symptom resolution. Germline V gene sequence: CDR1 LNHDA, CDR2 SQIVND (reference sequence). The CDR3 contains 13 residues. The V end was cut by 4 bases, the J end by 14 bases, with 18 bases between. This sequence originates from a woman in her thirties or forties who had recovered from COVID-19. The sequencing sample was made of PBMCs or T cells enriched from blood (not recorded which). This chain joins TRBV19 and TRBJ2-1; D might be TRBD2 (5 bases). The CDR3 bases are TGTGCCAGTAGTAACGGGATCCTCGGCGTGGAGTTCTTC. This codes for CASSNGILGVEFF.